This passage covers 21 T cell receptor beta chains from one sample sequenced in a study of cytomegalovirus exposure and HLA in healthy donors. The PCR ran on 60 Vbeta and 13 Jbeta primers. The assay was immunoSEQ multiplex PCR, and TCRdb's table has in-frame clones only and misses some. Its listing shows roughly 140,000 clones. Sequenced: PBMCs. All receptors derive from a male donor in good health and CMV-seronegative.

The chain couples TRBV6-5 to TRBJ1-2, with 9 bases lining up with TRBD1. This CDR3 is built from 13 residues. The germline V gene has CDR1 MNHEY and CDR2 SVGAGI. Losses at the gene ends were 5 bases for V and 10 bases for J; bases not matched to a gene: 8. The CDR3 protein is CASSPSRDRDYTF. The DNA for the CDR3 is TGTGCCAGCAGTCCTTCCCGGGACAGGGACTACACCTTC.

V and J are TRBV5-6 and TRBJ2-2, with 10 bases lining up with TRBD1. CDR3 length: 19 residues. CDR1 and CDR2 (germline): SGHDT, YYEEEE. The junction had 13 bases not matched to a gene; V was cut back by 0 bases and J by 5 bases. CDR3 in DNA: TGTGCCAGCAGCTTGGATCTTTGGGACGGACAGGGGGAAACCGGGGAGCTGTTTTTT. This sequence encodes CASSLDLWDGQGETGELFF.

This rearrangement joins TRBV7-6 to TRBJ1-2; D remains unclear. Germline V gives CDR1 SGHVS, CDR2 FNYEAQ. CDR3 size: 14 residues. V was shortened by 1 base and J by 2 bases, with 8 bases between the two germline ends. The DNA for the CDR3 is TGTGCCAGCAGCTTAGGGAGCCAAAACTATGGCTACACCTTC. This sequence encodes CASSLGSQNYGYTF.

V is TRBV9 and J is TRBJ1-1; TRBD1 matches 7 bases. CDR1 is SGDLS and CDR2 is YYNGEE in the germline V gene. V lost 4 bases and J lost 1; bases outside the gene matches: 4. The CDR3 covers 14 residues. The CDR3, as DNA: TGTGCCAGCAGCCTAAGACAGGGGAACACTGAAGCTTTCTTT. Its translation: CASSLRQGNTEAFF.

V is TRBV5-4 and J is TRBJ2-2; D remains ambiguous. The V gene lost 0 bases and the J gene lost 1 base, with 10 bases spanning the gap. CDR1 is SGHNT and CDR2 is YYREEE in the germline V gene (reference sequence). The length of the CDR3 is 16 residues. CDR3 sequence: CASSLGQNRNTGELFF. Written as DNA, the CDR3 is TGTGCCAGCAGCTTGGGGCAAAACAGGAACACCGGGGAGCTGTTTTTT. The full variable domain, in which reference TRBV5-4 and TRBJ2-2 provide the parts outside the CDR3, is ETGVTQSPTHLIKTRGQQVTLRCSSQSGHNTVSWYQQALGQGPQFIFQYYREEENGRGNFPPRFSGLQFPNYSSELNVNALELDDSALYLCASSLGQNRNTGELFFGEGSRLTVL.

V and J are TRBV5-1 and TRBJ1-6; TRBD1 matches at 11 bases. V gave up 4 bases and J gave up 9 bases; unmatched junction bases: 6. Germline V CDR1 and CDR2: SGHRS, YFSETQ. CDR3 length: 15 residues. This chain's CDR3 is CASSNGQGAASPLHF. The CDR3 coding sequence is TGCGCCAGCAGCAACGGACAGGGGGCAGCTTCACCCCTCCACTTT.

The chain couples TRBV5-4 to TRBJ2-1; TRBD2 matches at 13 bases. Germline loops: CDR1 SGHNT, CDR2 YYREEE (reference sequence). The V and J ends lost 0 bases and 8 bases, in that order; junction bases with no gene match: 14. The CDR3 extends over 19 amino acids. The CDR3 sequence is CASSLASGLTSGRTYEQFF. Here the CDR3 DNA reads TGTGCCAGCAGCTTGGCCTCGGGACTGACTAGCGGGAGGACCTATGAGCAGTTCTTC.

The genes are TRBV6-6 and TRBJ1-2; D is undetermined. V lost 5 bases to trimming and J lost 6 bases, with 13 bases between them. The CDR3 extends over 13 amino acids. From germline, CDR1 is MNHNY and CDR2 SVGAGI (reference sequence). CDR3 region: CASSVQRMDGYTF. As DNA, the CDR3 is TGTGCCAGCAGTGTCCAGAGGATGGATGGCTACACCTTC.

This sequence joins TRBV19 and TRBJ2-5, with 9 bases aligning to TRBD1. The CDR3 spans 16 residues. CDR1 and CDR2 from the germline V gene are LNHDA and SQIVND (reference sequence). The trim removed 4 bases at V and 5 bases at J, leaving 11 bases unmatched. The DNA of the CDR3 is TGTGCCAGTAGTACAAACAGGGGGCCTGGGGGGGAGACCCAGTACTTC. Residues: CASSTNRGPGGETQYF.

The rearrangement uses TRBV7-6 and TRBJ1-1; 11 nucleotides match TRBD1. V gave up 4 bases and J gave up 3 bases; unmatched junction bases: 7. Germline CDR1 reads SGHVS; CDR2 reads FNYEAQ. The CDR3 covers 16 residues. The CDR3 sequence: CASSSRDRGVDTEAFF. DNA for the CDR3: TGTGCCAGCAGCTCCCGGGACAGGGGGGTGGACACTGAAGCTTTCTTT.

This sequence joins TRBV20-1 and TRBJ1-1, with D perhaps TRBD1 (6 bases). This CDR3 contains 11 residues. CDR1 and CDR2 from the germline V gene are DFQATT and SNEGSKA (reference sequence). The germline V and J ends were trimmed by 4 bases and 13 bases, with 16 bases remaining between them. CDR3: CSAIGQGRVFF. The CDR3 DNA reads TGCAGTGCTATAGGTCAGGGGAGGGTTTTCTTT.

The chain joins TRBV18 to TRBJ2-7; 9 nucleotides agree with TRBD2. The CDR3 consists of 16 residues. Germline values: CDR1 KGHSH, CDR2 LQKENI. V shed 2 bases, J shed 2 bases, and the junction held 7 bases outside the gene matches. The CDR3 DNA reads TGTGCCAGCTCACCATTTACGGTAGCGGGGGCCTACGAGCAGTACTTC. The encoded protein is CASSPFTVAGAYEQYF.

The gene calls are TRBV9 and TRBJ2-7; 7 nucleotides line up with TRBD1. This CDR3 is built from 14 residues. Germline loops: CDR1 SGDLS, CDR2 YYNGEE. Trimming cost V 3 bases and J 4 bases; bases outside gene matches: 7. CDR3 residues: CASSAEVRGYEQYF. The CDR3 nucleotides read TGTGCCAGCAGCGCGGAGGTCAGGGGGTACGAGCAGTACTTC.

The chain couples TRBV25-1 to TRBJ2-4; D perhaps matches TRBD1 (6 bases). Trimming took 2 bases from V and 0 from J, leaving 14 bases between them. CDR1 and CDR2 from the germline V gene are MGHDK and SYGVNS. This CDR3 contains 17 residues. The CDR3 sequence: CASSEEWAGAAKNIQYF. In DNA, the CDR3 is TGTGCCAGCAGTGAAGAATGGGCAGGGGCAGCCAAAAACATTCAGTACTTC.

The rearrangement links TRBV9 to TRBJ2-2, with a possible D match to TRBD2 (5 bases). The V end lost 5 bases, the J end lost 4 bases, and 9 bases lay between the germline ends. The length of the CDR3 is 13 residues. Per the germline V gene, CDR1 is SGDLS and CDR2 is YYNGEE. CDR3 DNA: TGTGCCAGCAGGACGGGGAGCACCGGGGAGCTGTTTTTT. Encoded protein: CASRTGSTGELFF.

The chain has TRBV7-9 and TRBJ2-4; a possible D gene is TRBD2 (6 bases). Trimming shortened V by 5 bases and J by 7 bases, and 15 bases separated the two germline ends. This CDR3 has 14 residues. Germline assignment: CDR1 SEHNR and CDR2 FQNEAQ (reference sequence). The CDR3: CASSRGVRENIQYF. Written as DNA, the CDR3 is TGTGCCAGCAGCAGAGGGGTTCGGGAGAACATTCAGTACTTC.

The V and J genes are TRBV7-9 and TRBJ2-7, with 7 bases identical to TRBD2. The CDR3 contains 17 residues. Germline V lookup: CDR1 SEHNR, CDR2 FQNEAQ (reference sequence). Trimming cost V 5 bases and J 2 bases; bases outside gene matches: 15. The CDR3 sequence: CASSLPPASAGTYEQYF. For the CDR3, the DNA is TGTGCCAGCAGCCTCCCTCCCGCTTCAGCGGGAACCTACGAGCAGTACTTC.

The chain links TRBV11-2 to TRBJ2-3; maybe TRBD2 (6 bases). CDR1 is SGHAT and CDR2 is FQNNGV in the germline V gene. The CDR3 totals 13 residues. V gave up 5 bases and J gave up 9 bases, with 15 bases separating them. This chain's CDR3 is CASSPKRLDTQYF. CDR3 coding DNA: TGTGCCAGCAGCCCAAAACGACTAGACACGCAGTATTTT.

The V gene is TRBV7-3, the J gene TRBJ2-7; 9 bases map to TRBD1. The germline V gene has CDR1 SGHTA and CDR2 FQGTGA. The CDR3 spans 17 residues. V was pared by 3 bases and J by 2 bases, with 11 bases of the junction left unmatched. The CDR3: CASSLRRPGQGAYEQYF. As DNA, the CDR3 is TGTGCCAGCAGCTTGAGGAGGCCGGGACAGGGAGCCTACGAGCAGTACTTC.

This chain links TRBV25-1 with TRBJ2-2, with a tentative D call TRBD1 (5 bases). Germline V gene sequence: CDR1 MGHDK, CDR2 SYGVNS. CDR3 length: 15 residues. Trimming removed 4 bases at V and 2 bases at J, with 11 bases between. CDR3 residues: CASSVQGRNTGELFF. In DNA, the CDR3 is TGTGCCAGCAGTGTCCAGGGCCGAAACACCGGGGAGCTGTTTTTT.

This rearrangement joins TRBV5-1 to TRBJ2-7, with 16 bases lining up with TRBD2. CDR1 is SGHRS and CDR2 is YFSETQ in the germline V gene. The junction had 13 bases not matched to a gene; V was cut back by 5 bases and J by 8 bases. The CDR3 sequence is 17 residues long. The CDR3 sequence is CASRPLPGLAGGLQQYF. Written as DNA, the CDR3 is TGCGCCAGCAGGCCCCTCCCGGGACTAGCGGGAGGGCTCCAGCAGTACTTC. The whole variable domain, filled in from reference TRBV5-1 and TRBJ2-7, reads KAGVTQTPRYLIKTRGQQVTLSCSPISGHRSVSWYQQTPGQGLQFLFEYFSETQRNKGNFPGRFSGRQFSNSRSEMNVSTLELGDSALYLCASRPLPGLAGGLQQYFGPGTRLTVT.